This TCR beta chain was recovered during a study of cytomegalovirus exposure and HLA in healthy donors. A multiplex PCR was run with 60 Vbeta primers and 13 Jbeta primers. Profiling relied on immunoSEQ multiplex PCR, and the TCRdb table lists in-frame clones only, not all of them. The listing contains 100,000 to 150,000 clones. The CDR3 spans 17 residues. From germline, CDR1 is SGHAT and CDR2 FQDESV (reference sequence). With V trimmed by 0 bases and J by 4 bases, 10 bases remained unmatched. The sequence came from a man in his late teens or twenties in good health and CMV-seronegative. The chain has TRBV11-1 and TRBJ2-5, with 8 bases aligning to TRBD1. Sample: PBMCs. CDR3: CASSLAIGQGSRETQYF. DNA of the CDR3: TGTGCCAGCAGCTTAGCAATAGGACAGGGTTCGAGAGAGACCCAGTACTTC.